The 14 T cell receptor beta chains presented below share a single source sample, sequenced in a study of T cell changes during pregnancy in multiple sclerosis. The method was immunoSEQ multiplex PCR; TCRdb's version includes in-frame clones alone and lacks a portion of them. The sample includes over 20,000 clones, about 86% of them seen just once. The starting material was CD4+ T cells from peripheral blood mononuclear cells, obtained in the first trimester of pregnancy. These receptors all come from a female donor in good health, enrolled as a control in a pregnancy study.

This clone has more than one count but fewer than ten. The rearrangement uses TRBV4-3 and TRBJ2-7; TRBD1 might be the D (6 bases). This CDR3 spans 11 amino acids. V was shortened by 4 bases and J by 7 bases, with 8 bases between the two germline ends. Germline assignment: CDR1 LGHNA and CDR2 YSLEER. The CDR3: CASSRGTEQYF. The CDR3 nucleotides read TGCGCCAGCAGCCGTGGGACAGAGCAGTACTTC.

The CDR3 DNA follows: TGCGCCAGCAGCTCAGGGACAGGGGACCGCCATGGCTACACCTTC. Translated, it gives CASSSGTGDRHGYTF. The chain couples TRBV5-1 to TRBJ1-2; 10 bases match TRBD1. CDR1 and CDR2 from the germline V gene are SGHRS and YFSETQ. The V gene end was trimmed by 3 bases and the J gene end by 6 bases; junction bases not matched to a gene: 8. The CDR3 sequence is 15 residues long.

The rearrangement links TRBV11-2 to TRBJ2-1, with 7 bases matching TRBD1. Germline CDR1 and CDR2: SGHAT and FQNNGV. The CDR3 consists of 12 residues. With V trimmed by 8 bases and J by 9 bases, 7 bases remained unmatched. The chain's CDR3 is CASGKGAGEQFF. The CDR3, as DNA: TGTGCCAGCGGTAAGGGGGCTGGTGAGCAGTTCTTC.

V usage is TRBV29-1 and J usage is TRBJ2-3; the match to TRBD2 covers 8 bases. The CDR3 is 16 amino acids. V gave up 3 bases and J gave up 6 bases; unmatched junction bases: 14. Germline-derived CDR1 and CDR2 are SQVTM and ANQGSEA. The CDR3, as DNA: TGCAGCGTTGAGGGGTTAGCGGGAACGCACGGGGATACGCAGTATTTT. Its protein is CSVEGLAGTHGDTQYF.

The CDR3 loop reads CASSEGSGLAGRETQYF. As DNA, the CDR3 is TGTGCCAGCAGCGAGGGGTCGGGACTAGCGGGACGAGAGACCCAGTACTTC. The chain has TRBV9 and TRBJ2-5; 13 bases fit TRBD2. This CDR3 has 17 amino acids. Germline trimming cut 3 bases from V and 4 bases from J; bases unmatched to any gene: 9. CDR1 and CDR2 (germline): SGDLS, YYNGEE.

This clone was counted a single time. CDR3 amino acids: CASTGPRGGYTF. Written as DNA, the CDR3 is TGTGCCAGCACCGGGCCGCGGGGCGGCTACACCTTC. V gene TRBV21-1 combines with J gene TRBJ1-2. TRBV21-1 is tagged as a pseudogene. The CDR3 spans 12 residues.

V usage is TRBV7-2 and J usage is TRBJ1-3; TRBD1 matches 7 bases. Germline assignment: CDR1 SGHTA and CDR2 FQGNSA. This CDR3 region has 16 residues. The ends lost 5 bases at V and 0 bases at J; junction bases unmatched: 7. In DNA, the CDR3 is TGTGCCAGCAGCGGAGGGACAGCTACCTCTGGAAACACCATATATTTT. Amino acid sequence: CASSGGTATSGNTIYF.

V is TRBV15 and J is TRBJ2-3, with D maybe TRBD1 (5 bases). Germline CDR1 is LNHNV and CDR2 is YYDKDF (reference sequence). Trimming removed 9 bases at V and 1 base at J, with 11 bases between. The CDR3 runs to 13 residues. The CDR3 DNA reads TGTGCCACAGGGGTTGGTGGCACAGATACGCAGTATTTT. It is translated as CATGVGGTDTQYF.

This clone was seen only a few times. The V and J genes are TRBV16 and TRBJ1-5; D is undetermined. The V gene lost 3 bases and the J gene lost 5 bases, with 11 bases spanning the gap. Germline CDR1 is KGHSY and CDR2 is FQNENV. The CDR3 runs 14 residues. The CDR3 is CASSQSTYDQPQHF. DNA of the CDR3: TGTGCCAGCAGCCAGTCAACATATGATCAGCCCCAGCATTTT.

V and J are TRBV5-4 and TRBJ1-2; perhaps TRBD1 as D (6 bases). The CDR3 consists of 15 residues. CDR1 is SGHNT and CDR2 is YYREEE in the germline V gene (reference sequence). The V end was cut by 5 bases, the J end by 1 base, with 15 bases between. The CDR3 nucleotides read TGTGCCAGCAGAGCCGGACAGAATATTAACTATGGCTACACCTTC. Translation gives CASRAGQNINYGYTF.

The chain couples TRBV5-4 to TRBJ2-2, with D unresolved. The germline V and J ends were trimmed by 1 base and 1 base, with 8 bases remaining between them. Germline V gene lookup returns CDR1 SGHNT and CDR2 YYREEE (reference sequence). The CDR3 is 15 amino acids. The DNA for the CDR3 is TGTGCCAGCAGCTTGTCCAGATTGAACACCGGGGAGCTGTTTTTT. Its translation: CASSLSRLNTGELFF.

The chain has TRBV30 and TRBJ1-6; TRBD1 matches at 7 bases. The CDR3 contains 14 residues. Germline trimming cut 3 bases from V and 10 bases from J; bases unmatched to any gene: 9. Germline assignment: CDR1 GTSNPN and CDR2 SVGIG (reference sequence). Here the CDR3 DNA reads TGTGCCTGGAGAGTGACAGGGTTGGGATCACCCCTCCACTTT. Translating it yields CAWRVTGLGSPLHF.

The chain uses TRBV14 and TRBJ1-4, with a possible D match to TRBD1 (6 bases). The germline gives CDR1 SGHDN, CDR2 FVKESK. The CDR3 has 18 amino acids. V was shortened by 2 bases and J by 1 base, with 17 bases between the two germline ends. The CDR3 nucleotides are TGTGCCAGCAGCCAACGCCCGACCTCACAGGGAACTAATGAAAAACTGTTTTTT. Amino acid sequence: CASSQRPTSQGTNEKLFF.

The table lists this clone with a few counts. The chain employs TRBV29-1 and TRBJ2-4; 7 positions agree with TRBD1. CDR3 size: 13 residues. The trim removed 7 bases at V and 8 bases at J, leaving 11 bases unmatched. CDR1 is SQVTM and CDR2 is ANQGSEA in the germline V gene. In DNA form, the CDR3 reads TGCAGCGCGGTTACCCAGGGGGTGGACATTCAGTACTTC. Translated: CSAVTQGVDIQYF.